This T cell receptor beta chain derives from a study of blood T cell repertoires in COVID-19. The assay was immunoSEQ multiplex PCR, and TCRdb's table has in-frame clones only and misses some. The repertoire holds about 160,000 clones, with approximately 90% as singletons. Trimming cost V 8 bases and J 10 bases; bases outside gene matches: 13. The CDR3 sequence is 16 residues long. CDR1 LNHDA and CDR2 SQIVND come from the germline V gene (reference sequence). Sequenced sample: PBMCs or T cells enriched from blood (not recorded which). The TCR sequence derives from a woman between 45 and 65 years old who had recovered from COVID-19. This rearrangement joins TRBV19 to TRBJ1-6, with 11 bases matching TRBD1. CDR3 DNA sequence: TGTGCCAGTGGCGGACAGGGGGCTAGTTGGACGTCACCCCTCCACTTT. It is translated as CASGGQGASWTSPLHF.